Each of the 28 T cell receptor beta chains below was sequenced from the same sample in a study of radiation and T cells in renal cell carcinoma. Generated by immunoSEQ multiplex PCR, the TCRdb table keeps only in-frame clones and is missing some. The sample gives 50,000 to 70,000 clones, roughly 80% of which show up once; roughly 7.5% is in the top ten. Time point: blood 4 weeks post-SBRT, at nephrectomy. Specified treatment: 15 Gy SBRT to primary tumor, nephrectomy 4 weeks later. The material sequenced was blood, taken from a patient whose treatment included radiotherapy and nephrectomy. The receptors derive from a man in his sixties with renal cell carcinoma.

This clone has a count of ten or more. The rearrangement joins TRBV18 to TRBJ1-1; unclear D gene. V lost 2 bases to trimming and J lost 4 bases, with 8 bases between them. From germline, CDR1 is KGHSH and CDR2 LQKENI. The CDR3 spans 13 residues. CDR3 bases: TGTGCCAGCTCACCAGGGCCGGGCACTGAAGCTTTCTTT. This encodes CASSPGPGTEAFF. Filled out from reference TRBV18 and TRBJ1-1, the complete variable domain reads NAGVMQNPRHLVRRRGQEARLRCSPMKGHSHVYWYRQLPEEGLKFMVYLQKENIIDESGMPKERFSAEFPKEGPSILRIQQVVRGDSAAYFCASSPGPGTEAFFGQGTRLTVV.

The V call is TRBV30, the J call TRBJ2-7; D may be TRBD1 or TRBD2 (5 bases each). V lost 3 bases and J lost 6, with 18 bases in between. In germline, CDR1 is GTSNPN, CDR2 SVGIG (reference sequence). CDR3 length equals 14 residues. The CDR3 sequence is CAWSRDRGVGEQYF. The CDR3, as DNA: TGTGCCTGGAGCCGGGACCGGGGTGTAGGCGAGCAGTACTTC.

J is TRBJ2-2 and V is TRBV11-2; D perhaps matches TRBD2 (5 bases). Germline V CDR1 and CDR2: SGHAT, FQNNGV. The CDR3 totals 16 residues. V was trimmed by 0 bases and J by 7 bases, leaving 15 bases between them. This CDR3 reads CASSLDLGVVIGELFF. The CDR3 bases are TGTGCCAGCAGCTTAGATCTCGGGGTGGTGATCGGGGAGCTGTTTTTT. The whole variable domain, remainder taken from reference TRBV11-2 and TRBJ2-2, is EAGVAQSPRYKIIEKRQSVAFWCNPISGHATLYWYQQILGQGPKLLIQFQNNGVVDDSQLPKDRFSAERLKGVDSTLKIQPAKLEDSAVYLCASSLDLGVVIGELFFGEGSRLTVL.

The chain links TRBV11-2 to TRBJ2-7; weak D call: TRBD1 (6 bases). With 2 bases removed from V and 3 bases from J, the gap between germline ends came to 11 bases. The length of the CDR3 is 14 residues. Germline CDR1 reads SGHAT; CDR2 reads FQNNGV. CDR3 nucleotides: TGTGCCAGCAGCTTAACAGGGAGCGGCTACGAGCAGTACTTC. Protein: CASSLTGSGYEQYF.

The rearrangement joins TRBV7-2 to TRBJ1-6; 7 nucleotides line up with TRBD1. The junction had 5 bases not matched to a gene; V was cut back by 1 base and J by 8 bases. The CDR3 runs to 15 residues. Germline CDR1 reads SGHTA; CDR2 reads FQGNSA. In DNA form, the CDR3 reads TGTGCCAGCAGCTTAGAGGGGGCCCGAGATTCACCCCTCCACTTT. Protein sequence: CASSLEGARDSPLHF. Full variable domain (outside the CDR3, taken from reference TRBV7-2 and TRBJ1-6): GAGVSQSPSNKVTEKGKDVELRCDPISGHTALYWYRQSLGQGLEFLIYFQGNSAPDKSGLPSDRFSAERTGGSVSTLTIQRTQQEDSAVYLCASSLEGARDSPLHFGNGTRLTVT.

This clone was recorded a few times. The chain links TRBV7-2 to TRBJ1-3; D is unresolved. The germline V gene encodes CDR1 SGHTA and CDR2 FQGNSA. V lost 2 bases to trimming and J lost 14 bases, with 16 bases between them. CDR3 length: 13 residues. The CDR3 loop is CASSLPNYNPLYF. CDR3 nucleotide sequence: TGTGCCAGCAGCTTACCTAATTACAACCCCCTATATTTT.

V and J are TRBV11-3 and TRBJ2-1, with no clear D. Looked up from germline, CDR1 is SGHNT and CDR2 is YENEEA. CDR3 length equals 11 residues. V was cut by 9 bases and J by 5 bases, with 8 bases left in between. CDR3 sequence: CASGNHNEQFF. CDR3 nucleotides: TGTGCCAGTGGGAACCACAATGAGCAGTTCTTC.

The V gene is TRBV20-1, the J gene TRBJ2-1; D might be TRBD2 (7 bases). This CDR3 region has 11 residues. Germline loops: CDR1 DFQATT, CDR2 SNEGSKA (reference sequence). Trimming pared 5 bases from V and 10 bases from J, leaving 12 bases between. CDR3 bases: TGCAGTGCTTGGGGGCGGGAGGAGCAGTTCTTC. It codes for CSAWGREEQFF.

V usage is TRBV7-2 and J usage is TRBJ2-7, with 7 bases fitting TRBD1. The length of the CDR3 is 13 residues. Unmatched junction bases numbered 3, after V lost 5 bases and J lost 2 bases. Looked up from germline, CDR1 is SGHTA and CDR2 is FQGNSA. The CDR3 region is CASSRDSAYEQYV. In DNA, the CDR3 is TGTGCCAGCAGCAGGGACAGCGCCTACGAGCAGTACGTC.

The chain links TRBV30 to TRBJ1-2; no clear D. The V gene lost 1 base and the J gene lost 2 bases, with 8 bases spanning the gap. The CDR3 extends over 13 amino acids. Germline V CDR1 and CDR2: GTSNPN, SVGIG (reference sequence). This CDR3 is CAWSDSENYGYTF. In DNA, the CDR3 is TGTGCCTGGAGTGACAGCGAAAACTATGGCTACACCTTC.

This chain uses TRBV5-5 with TRBJ2-1; possible D gene TRBD2, 5 bases. Germline CDR1 SGHKS, CDR2 YYEKEE (reference sequence). Trimming took 4 bases from V and 4 from J, leaving 18 bases between them. The CDR3 runs to 16 residues. CDR3 sequence: CASSPEVNSPYNEQFF. The CDR3 DNA reads as TGTGCCAGCAGCCCGGAGGTGAACAGCCCTTACAATGAGCAGTTCTTC.

The chain couples TRBV4-3 to TRBJ2-7, with D maybe TRBD1 (5 bases). Deletions cut 0 bases from V and 6 bases from J, with 9 bases between. The length of the CDR3 is 13 residues. Per germline, CDR1 LGHNA and CDR2 YSLEER. In nucleotides, the CDR3 is TGCGCCAGCAGCCAAGAGGGGCTCGGCGAGCAGTACTTC. Translated: CASSQEGLGEQYF.

The chain employs TRBV6-5 and TRBJ2-1, with a possible D match to TRBD2 (5 bases). This CDR3 has 14 amino acids. V lost 4 bases to trimming and J lost 6 bases, with 13 bases between them. Germline CDR1 reads MNHEY; CDR2 reads SVGAGI. CDR3: CASSSSRLTNEQFF. CDR3 nucleotide sequence: TGTGCCAGCAGTTCTAGCCGGCTTACCAATGAGCAGTTCTTC.

The rearrangement joins TRBV13 to TRBJ2-1, with D maybe TRBD1 (5 bases). CDR1 is PRHDT, CDR2 FYEKMQ, per germline (reference sequence). Trimming removed 5 bases from V and 2 bases from J, with 13 bases in between. The CDR3 is 15 amino acids. The CDR3 is CASSGGARPYNEQFF. CDR3 nucleotide sequence: TGTGCCAGCAGCGGTGGGGCTCGACCCTACAATGAGCAGTTCTTC. The whole variable domain, remainder taken from reference TRBV13 and TRBJ2-1, is AAGVIQSPRHLIKEKRETATLKCYPIPRHDTVYWYQQGPGQDPQFLISFYEKMQSDKGSIPDRFSAQQFSDYHSELNMSSLELGDSALYFCASSGGARPYNEQFFGPGTRLTVL.

V gene TRBV7-2 combines with J gene TRBJ2-1, with 11 nucleotides matching TRBD2. With 4 bases clipped from V and 7 bases from J, the junction kept 9 bases outside the gene matches. Germline lookup yields CDR1 SGHTA and CDR2 FQGNSA. The CDR3 is 16 residues long. The CDR3 DNA reads TGTGCCAGCAGCTCCCTCGGGACTAGCGGTAGGAATGAGCAGTTCTTC. Its translation: CASSSLGTSGRNEQFF.

The chain employs TRBV6-5 and TRBJ2-1; D perhaps matches TRBD2 (5 bases). V was cut by 6 bases and J by 6 bases, with 12 bases left in between. The CDR3 loop spans 13 amino acids. Per germline, CDR1 MNHEY and CDR2 SVGAGI. CDR3 nucleotides: TGTGCCAGCAGCCAGGCGGCGGGCAATGAGCAGTTCTTC. Its translation: CASSQAAGNEQFF.

This chain joins TRBV6-5 and TRBJ1-1; D is uncertain. V was trimmed by 0 bases and J by 0 bases, leaving 5 bases between them. The CDR3 spans 14 residues. Germline values: CDR1 MNHEY, CDR2 SVGAGI. CDR3 loop: CASSYSAVNTEAFF. CDR3 sequence (DNA): TGTGCCAGCAGTTACTCAGCAGTGAACACTGAAGCTTTCTTT.

The V call is TRBV18, the J call TRBJ1-1; 7 bases are a match to TRBD1. The CDR3 covers 15 residues. Germline CDR1 KGHSH, CDR2 LQKENI. The V segment lost 2 bases and the J segment 0 bases; nucleotides outside the gene matches: 3. CDR3 nucleotide sequence: TGTGCCAGCTCACCAGGGACAGCAATGAACACTGAAGCTTTCTTT. Translating gives CASSPGTAMNTEAFF. The full variable domain, in which reference TRBV18 and TRBJ1-1 provide the parts outside the CDR3, is NAGVMQNPRHLVRRRGQEARLRCSPMKGHSHVYWYRQLPEEGLKFMVYLQKENIIDESGMPKERFSAEFPKEGPSILRIQQVVRGDSAAYFCASSPGTAMNTEAFFGQGTRLTVV.

V is TRBV5-1 and J is TRBJ1-1; 10 bases fit TRBD1. Trimming at V came to 7 bases and at J to 1 base, leaving 19 bases not matched to a gene. Germline assignment: CDR1 SGHRS and CDR2 YFSETQ. CDR3 length equals 19 residues. CDR3 sequence reads: CASSGGTGAMLSKNTEAFF. CDR3 nucleotide sequence: TGCGCCAGCTCTGGGGGGACAGGGGCTATGCTGAGTAAGAACACTGAAGCTTTCTTT.

The chain has TRBV18 and TRBJ1-3; D call uncertain. The germline CDR1 and CDR2 sequences are KGHSH and LQKENI. V lost 0 bases to trimming and J lost 8 bases, with 8 bases between them. The CDR3 runs 13 residues. CDR3 coding DNA: TGTGCCAGCTCACCACCATCGGGATACACCATATATTTT. Translation gives CASSPPSGYTIYF.

The genes are TRBV18 and TRBJ1-3; tentative D call: TRBD1 (5 bases). There are 18 residues in the CDR3. CDR1 and CDR2 from the germline V gene are KGHSH and LQKENI. With 2 bases removed from V and 0 bases from J, the gap between germline ends came to 17 bases. The CDR3 loop is CASSPYLGTGRSGNTIYF. CDR3 nucleotide sequence: TGTGCCAGCTCACCATACTTGGGAACAGGCCGCTCTGGAAACACCATATATTTT.

This clone was recorded only once. This rearrangement joins TRBV6-1 to TRBJ2-5; D is undetermined. Trimming shortened V by 7 bases and J by 5 bases, and 8 bases separated the two germline ends. Germline assignment: CDR1 MNHNS and CDR2 SASEGT. The CDR3 length is 11 residues. The CDR3 here is CASIRQETQYF. The CDR3 region has the DNA TGTGCCAGCATACGGCAGGAGACCCAGTACTTC.

Worth noting for this clone: In the same sample, other DNA sequences code for this CDR3. This chain joins TRBV7-8 and TRBJ1-2, with D uncertain. CDR3 length equals 12 residues. V dropped 1 base and J dropped 6 bases, with 6 bases sitting between them. Germline CDR1 reads SGHVS; CDR2 reads FQNEAQ. Here the CDR3 reads CASSLGRDGYTF. CDR3 nucleotides: TGTGCCAGCAGCTTAGGAAGGGATGGCTACACCTTC.

In DNA, the CDR3 is TGCAGCGTTGAGATGGTAGCGAAGGAGACCCAGTACTTC. It is translated as CSVEMVAKETQYF. The V and J genes are TRBV29-1 and TRBJ2-5; tentative D call: TRBD2 (5 bases). The CDR3 sequence is 13 residues long. Germline CDR1 and CDR2: SQVTM and ANQGSEA. V was shortened by 3 bases and J by 5 bases, with 13 bases between the two germline ends. Using reference TRBV29-1 and TRBJ2-5 for the parts outside the CDR3, the full variable domain is SAVISQKPSRDICQRGTSLTIQCQVDSQVTMMFWYRQQPGQSLTLIATANQGSEATYESGFVIDKFPISRPNLTFSTLTVSNMSPEDSSIYLCSVEMVAKETQYFGPGTRLLVL.

The V call is TRBV5-6, the J call TRBJ1-2; TRBD1 is a possible D gene (5 bases). This CDR3 comprises 13 residues. Looked up from germline, CDR1 is SGHDT and CDR2 is YYEEEE. Trimming pared 5 bases from V and 8 bases from J, leaving 16 bases between. This CDR3 is CASSRYSWGGYTF. CDR3 DNA: TGTGCCAGCAGTAGATACTCCTGGGGCGGCTACACCTTC.

V gene TRBV10-3 combines with J gene TRBJ1-1; the match to TRBD1 covers 10 bases. The germline V gene encodes CDR1 ENHRY and CDR2 SYGVKD. The CDR3 extends over 13 amino acids. The J segment lost 4 bases and the V segment lost 4 bases, leaving 0 bases of the junction unmatched. CDR3 nucleotide sequence: TGTGCCATCAGTGGGACAGGGGGCACTGAAGCTTTCTTT. Its protein is CAISGTGGTEAFF.

The chain uses TRBV10-3 and TRBJ1-2; D uncertain. Per the germline V gene, CDR1 is ENHRY and CDR2 is SYGVKD. The V end lost 10 bases, the J end lost 5 bases, and 23 bases lay between the germline ends. This CDR3 comprises 15 residues. In DNA form, the CDR3 reads TGTGCCACCTATCCCACAACCCCGGATGGTTATGGCTACACCTTC. Translating it yields CATYPTTPDGYGYTF.

The chain is built from TRBV6-5 and TRBJ1-1; a possible D gene is TRBD1 (5 bases). Germline V gives CDR1 MNHEY, CDR2 SVGAGI. V dropped 4 bases and J dropped 6 bases, with 9 bases sitting between them. The CDR3 contains 12 residues. CDR3 region: CASSSEGPEAFF. CDR3 sequence (DNA): TGTGCCAGCAGTTCCGAGGGACCTGAAGCTTTCTTT.